A selection of T cell receptor beta chains follows, all from one sample in a study of blood T cell repertoires in COVID-19. This table comes from immunoSEQ multiplex PCR, and its TCRdb copy is limited to in-frame clones, with some not included. This sample has 150,000 to 200,000 clones, with approximately 80% found just once. Sequencing was performed on PBMCs or T cells enriched from blood (not recorded which). The receptors were gathered from a man aged 65 to 79 who had been exposed to COVID-19. Both conserved end residues are part of each CDR3. D genes are given only for firm matches. For some rows the clone size is stated as once, few or many, or as a class when expanded; others skip it.

j_gene: TRBJ2-7
v_gene: TRBV24-1
abundance: -
d_gene: -
CDR3aa: CATSDWGTGSYEQYF
CDR3nt: TGTGCCACCAGTGATTGGGGGACTGGCTCCTACGAGCAGTACTTC

j_gene: TRBJ2-7
v_gene: TRBV19
abundance: -
d_gene: TRBD1
CDR3aa: CASSMGTAIYEQYF
CDR3nt: TGTGCCAGTAGTATGGGGACAGCAATCTACGAGCAGTACTTC

j_gene: TRBJ2-7
v_gene: TRBV6-5
abundance: -
d_gene: TRBD1
CDR3aa: CASSRTGGNHEQYF
CDR3nt: TGTGCCAGCAGTAGGACAGGGGGTAACCACGAGCAGTACTTC

j_gene: TRBJ1-6
v_gene: TRBV7-2
abundance: once
d_gene: TRBD1
CDR3aa: CASSPPRTGNNSPLHF
CDR3nt: TGTGCCAGCAGCCCTCCCCGGACAGGGAACAATTCACCCCTCCACTTT

j_gene: TRBJ2-2
v_gene: TRBV10-3
abundance: -
d_gene: -
CDR3aa: CAISLQGANTGELFF
CDR3nt: TGTGCCATCAGCTTACAGGGCGCGAACACCGGGGAGCTGTTTTTT

j_gene: TRBJ1-1
v_gene: TRBV2
abundance: -
d_gene: TRBD1
CDR3aa: CASSEQGAGKTEAFF
CDR3nt: TGTGCCAGCAGTGAACAGGGGGCAGGAAAGACTGAAGCTTTCTTT

j_gene: TRBJ1-2
v_gene: TRBV6-5
abundance: -
d_gene: TRBD1
CDR3aa: CASNVGQGANYGYTF
CDR3nt: TGTGCCAGCAACGTCGGGCAGGGGGCGAACTATGGCTACACCTTC

j_gene: TRBJ2-5
v_gene: TRBV5-1
abundance: few
d_gene: -
CDR3aa: CASSSGGHTQETQYF
CDR3nt: TGCGCCAGCTCCAGTGGGGGCCATACCCAGGAGACCCAGTACTTC

j_gene: TRBJ2-1
v_gene: TRBV5-6
abundance: -
d_gene: -
CDR3aa: CASRPSAGFSYNEQFF
CDR3nt: TGTGCCAGCAGGCCCTCGGCGGGATTTTCCTACAATGAGCAGTTCTTC

j_gene: TRBJ2-1
v_gene: TRBV28
abundance: -
d_gene: -
CDR3aa: CASLTRGTSYNEQFF
CDR3nt: TGTGCCAGCTTAACACGGGGGACTTCCTACAATGAGCAGTTCTTC

j_gene: TRBJ1-1
v_gene: TRBV7-8
abundance: once
d_gene: TRBD1
CDR3aa: CASSKVFRRTGEGTEAFF
CDR3nt: TGTGCCAGCAGCAAGGTGTTTAGAAGGACAGGGGAGGGCACTGAAGCTTTCTTT

j_gene: TRBJ2-6
v_gene: TRBV5-6
abundance: few
d_gene: TRBD1
CDR3aa: CASSLSDRRANVLTF
CDR3nt: TGTGCCAGCAGCCTATCGGACAGGCGGGCCAACGTCCTGACTTTC

j_gene: TRBJ2-7
v_gene: TRBV7-9
abundance: -
d_gene: TRBD1
CDR3aa: CASRRQGYEQYF
CDR3nt: TGTGCCAGCAGGAGACAGGGCTACGAGCAGTACTTC

j_gene: TRBJ1-2
v_gene: TRBV30
abundance: -
d_gene: -
CDR3aa: CAWSWETGSGGYTF
CDR3nt: TGTGCCTGGAGTTGGGAAACAGGGTCGGGCGGCTACACCTTC

j_gene: TRBJ1-1
v_gene: TRBV7-9
abundance: once
d_gene: -
CDR3aa: CASSSQSRVNTEAFF
CDR3nt: TGTGCCAGCAGCTCTCAGTCCAGGGTGAACACTGAAGCTTTCTTT

j_gene: TRBJ2-1
v_gene: TRBV3-1/TRBV3-2
abundance: -
d_gene: TRBD2
CDR3aa: CASSLQTPGLAGARTVYNEQFF
CDR3nt: TGTGCCAGCAGCCTCCAAACCCCGGGACTAGCGGGAGCCCGCACTGTATACAATGAGCAGTTCTTC

j_gene: TRBJ1-1
v_gene: TRBV28
abundance: -
d_gene: TRBD1
CDR3aa: CASVSGQGMFITAPFF
CDR3nt: TGTGCCAGCGTATCGGGACAGGGGATGTTCATCACTGCCCCTTTCTTT

j_gene: TRBJ2-3
v_gene: TRBV7-9
abundance: -
d_gene: -
CDR3aa: CASSLDGYTQYF
CDR3nt: TGTGCCAGCAGCTTAGACGGGTATACGCAGTATTTT

j_gene: TRBJ2-7
v_gene: TRBV20-1
abundance: -
d_gene: -
CDR3aa: CSATNWDEQYF
CDR3nt: TGCAGTGCGACAAATTGGGACGAGCAGTACTTC

j_gene: TRBJ1-1
v_gene: TRBV19
abundance: -
d_gene: -
CDR3aa: CASSIVGASTEAFF
CDR3nt: TGTGCCAGTAGTATAGTAGGGGCGAGCACTGAAGCTTTCTTT

j_gene: TRBJ2-7
v_gene: TRBV5-1
abundance: -
d_gene: -
CDR3aa: CASSLDSAYEQYF
CDR3nt: TGCGCCAGCAGCTTGGACTCCGCCTACGAGCAGTACTTC

j_gene: TRBJ1-2
v_gene: TRBV7-9
abundance: -
d_gene: TRBD1
CDR3aa: CASSFGRDRALANYGYTF
CDR3nt: TGTGCCAGCAGCTTCGGCCGGGACAGGGCCCTAGCTAACTATGGCTACACCTTC

j_gene: TRBJ2-1
v_gene: TRBV6-5
abundance: -
d_gene: TRBD2
CDR3aa: CASRRGLAVVGEQFF
CDR3nt: TGTGCCTCCCGAAGGGGACTAGCGGTAGTGGGTGAGCAGTTCTTC

j_gene: TRBJ1-1
v_gene: TRBV6-2/TRBV6-3
abundance: -
d_gene: -
CDR3aa: CASSSIRTGKREVPNTEAFF
CDR3nt: TGTGCCAGCAGTTCGATTCGTACAGGGAAGCGGGAAGTACCGAACACTGAAGCTTTCTTT

j_gene: TRBJ2-2
v_gene: TRBV25-1
abundance: -
d_gene: TRBD1
CDR3aa: CASSRTGVNTGELFF
CDR3nt: TGTGCCAGCAGTAGGACAGGGGTTAACACCGGGGAGCTGTTTTTT

j_gene: TRBJ2-3
v_gene: TRBV6-5
abundance: -
d_gene: -
CDR3aa: CASLDWGSSTDTQYF
CDR3nt: TGTGCCAGCCTAGACTGGGGCTCTAGCACAGATACGCAGTATTTT

j_gene: TRBJ1-4
v_gene: TRBV5-4
abundance: once
d_gene: TRBD1
CDR3aa: CASSLAGTGTEKLFF
CDR3nt: TGTGCCAGCAGCTTGGCCGGGACAGGGACGGAAAAACTGTTTTTT

j_gene: TRBJ2-5
v_gene: TRBV12-3/TRBV12-4
abundance: few
d_gene: -
CDR3aa: CASSSSGTQYF
CDR3nt: TGTGCCAGCAGCTCTTCGGGGACCCAGTACTTC

j_gene: TRBJ1-2
v_gene: TRBV2
abundance: -
d_gene: -
CDR3aa: CASSAASNYGYTF
CDR3nt: TGTGCCAGCAGTGCAGCTTCGAACTATGGCTACACCTTC

j_gene: TRBJ2-7
v_gene: TRBV7-2
abundance: -
d_gene: TRBD2
CDR3aa: CASRYGTSGSNEQYF
CDR3nt: TGTGCCAGCAGGTATGGGACTAGCGGGAGTAACGAGCAGTACTTC

j_gene: TRBJ2-5
v_gene: TRBV4-1
abundance: -
d_gene: TRBD2
CDR3aa: CASSQEGLAGPQETQYF
CDR3nt: TGCGCCAGCAGCCAAGAGGGGCTAGCGGGTCCCCAAGAGACCCAGTACTTC

j_gene: TRBJ2-2
v_gene: TRBV7-2
abundance: once
d_gene: -
CDR3aa: CASLGAGSRGELFF
CDR3nt: TGTGCCAGCTTGGGGGCAGGGTCCCGCGGGGAGCTGTTTTTT

j_gene: TRBJ2-7
v_gene: TRBV19
abundance: -
d_gene: -
CDR3aa: CASSPGDSRSYEQYF
CDR3nt: TGTGCCAGTAGTCCGGGGGACAGTCGCTCCTACGAGCAGTACTTC

j_gene: TRBJ2-5
v_gene: TRBV5-4
abundance: -
d_gene: TRBD2
CDR3aa: CASSQDPGGVGETQYF
CDR3nt: TGTGCCAGCAGCCAGGATCCGGGGGGAGTAGGAGAGACCCAGTACTTC

j_gene: TRBJ1-4
v_gene: TRBV5-1
abundance: -
d_gene: -
CDR3aa: CASSPTGDRNEKLFF
CDR3nt: TGCGCCAGCAGCCCTACAGGAGATAGGAATGAAAAACTGTTTTTT

j_gene: TRBJ2-7
v_gene: TRBV5-4
abundance: -
d_gene: TRBD2
CDR3aa: CASSSTTSGTLYEQYF
CDR3nt: TGTGCCAGCAGCTCTACGACTAGCGGGACCCTCTACGAGCAGTACTTC

j_gene: TRBJ1-2
v_gene: TRBV7-2
abundance: -
d_gene: TRBD1
CDR3aa: CASSTYRGNNYGYTF
CDR3nt: TGTGCCAGCAGCACATACAGGGGAAATAACTATGGCTACACCTTC